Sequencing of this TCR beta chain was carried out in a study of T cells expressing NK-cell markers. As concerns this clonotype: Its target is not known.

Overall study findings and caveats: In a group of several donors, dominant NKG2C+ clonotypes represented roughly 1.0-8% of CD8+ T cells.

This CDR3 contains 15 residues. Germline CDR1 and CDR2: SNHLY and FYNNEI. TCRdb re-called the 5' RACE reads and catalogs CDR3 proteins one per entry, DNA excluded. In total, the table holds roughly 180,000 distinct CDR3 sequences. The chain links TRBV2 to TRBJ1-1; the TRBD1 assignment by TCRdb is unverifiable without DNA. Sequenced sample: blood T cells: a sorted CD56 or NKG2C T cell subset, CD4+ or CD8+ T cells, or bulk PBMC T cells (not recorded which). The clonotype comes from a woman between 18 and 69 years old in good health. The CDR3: CASSDEGGVGTEAFF.